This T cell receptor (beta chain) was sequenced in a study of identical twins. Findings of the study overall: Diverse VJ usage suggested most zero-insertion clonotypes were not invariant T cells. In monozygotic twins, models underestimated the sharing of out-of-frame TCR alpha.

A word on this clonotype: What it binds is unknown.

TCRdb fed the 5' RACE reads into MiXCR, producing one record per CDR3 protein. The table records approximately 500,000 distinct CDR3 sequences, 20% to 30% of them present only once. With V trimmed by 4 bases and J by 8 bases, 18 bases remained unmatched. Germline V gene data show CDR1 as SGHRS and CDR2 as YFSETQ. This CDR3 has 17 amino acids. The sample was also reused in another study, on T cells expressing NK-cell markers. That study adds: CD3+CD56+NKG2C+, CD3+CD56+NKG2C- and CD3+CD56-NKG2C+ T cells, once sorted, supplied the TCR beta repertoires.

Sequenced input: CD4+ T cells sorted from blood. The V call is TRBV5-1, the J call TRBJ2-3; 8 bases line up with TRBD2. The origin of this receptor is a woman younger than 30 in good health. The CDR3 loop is CASSVKPGLGENGTQYF. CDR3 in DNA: TGCGCCAGCAGCGTGAAACCGGGACTAGGGGAAAATGGTACGCAGTATTTT.